This paragraph covers one T cell receptor (beta chain) sequence. TCRdb's table, derived via immunoSEQ multiplex PCR, lists solely in-frame clones and lacks some. Of roughly 250,000 clones in the sample, over 75% were seen once. The sample is drawn from a study of blood T cell repertoires in COVID-19. On the study more broadly: Sites across the United States, Italy and Spain contributed samples from acute and convalescent COVID-19.

The CDR3 has 14 residues. Deletions cut 5 bases from V and 1 base from J, with 8 bases between. Germline V CDR1 and CDR2: SGHTA, FQGTGA. Sequenced input: PBMCs or T cells enriched from blood (not recorded which). The origin of this receptor is a woman aged 45-65 years who had recovered from COVID-19. This chain joins TRBV7-3 and TRBJ2-2; TRBD2 might be the D (6 bases). CDR3 in amino acids: CASSRSGNTGELFF. The CDR3 DNA sequence: TGTGCCAGCAGCCGTAGCGGGAACACCGGGGAGCTGTTTTTT.